Below, 27 T cell receptor beta chains from the same sample are listed, as sequenced in a study of cytomegalovirus exposure and HLA in healthy donors. Primers: 60 Vbeta forward and 13 Jbeta reverse. The protocol was immunoSEQ multiplex PCR, while the TCRdb copy is restricted to in-frame clones and leaves out a portion. The table records about 170,000 clones, about 80% of them present only once. Sequenced sample: PBMCs. The origin of the receptors is a female donor in good health and CMV-seronegative.

The chain uses TRBV5-4 and TRBJ2-7; TRBD1 matches 11 bases. The V gene's germline CDR1 is SGHNT and CDR2 YYREEE (reference sequence). The trim removed 4 bases at V and 5 bases at J, leaving 8 bases unmatched. The CDR3 loop spans 15 amino acids. The CDR3 nucleotides are TGTGCCAGCAGCCTCGGACAGGGGGCCATCCACGAGCAGTACTTC. As protein: CASSLGQGAIHEQYF.

The J gene is TRBJ1-3, the V gene TRBV19, with D perhaps TRBD1 (6 bases). V dropped 4 bases and J dropped 4 bases, with 11 bases sitting between them. Germline V gives CDR1 LNHDA, CDR2 SQIVND (reference sequence). There are 14 residues in the CDR3. The CDR3 region is CASSNRANGNTIYF. The CDR3 coding sequence is TGTGCCAGTAGTAACAGGGCCAACGGAAACACCATATATTTT.

J is TRBJ1-2 and V is TRBV2; D remains ambiguous. The germline V gene has CDR1 SNHLY and CDR2 FYNNEI. This CDR3 comprises 13 residues. V dropped 4 bases and J dropped 4 bases, with 10 bases sitting between them. In DNA, the CDR3 is TGTGCCAGCAGTGGACTGGTGGCCTATGGCTACACCTTC. This gives the protein CASSGLVAYGYTF. Based on the CDR3 plus reference TRBV2 and TRBJ1-2, the full variable domain is EPEVTQTPSHQVTQMGQEVILRCVPISNHLYFYWYRQILGQKVEFLVSFYNNEISEKSEIFDDQFSVERPDGSNFTLKIRSTKLEDSAMYFCASSGLVAYGYTFGSGTRLTVV.

The chain recombines TRBV6-1 with TRBJ1-3; D gene ambiguous. Germline V lookup: CDR1 MNHNS, CDR2 SASEGT. The CDR3 spans 17 residues. The germline V and J ends were trimmed by 2 bases and 0 bases, with 14 bases remaining between them. CDR3 nucleotides: TGTGCCAGCAGTGAAATAATTGGGCAGAGCTCTGGAAACACCATATATTTT. Its translation is CASSEIIGQSSGNTIYF.

This chain links TRBV6-5 with TRBJ1-2, with D perhaps TRBD1 (5 bases). The CDR3 sequence is 14 residues long. Germline loops: CDR1 MNHEY, CDR2 SVGAGI. The V and J ends lost 2 bases and 4 bases respectively, with 11 bases between them. This CDR3 is CASSYLDSSYGYTF. The CDR3 DNA sequence: TGTGCCAGCAGTTACCTCGACAGTTCCTATGGCTACACCTTC.

The V gene is TRBV30, the J gene TRBJ1-3; no clear D gene. V lost 1 base and J lost 4, with 17 bases in between. Germline values: CDR1 GTSNPN, CDR2 SVGIG (reference sequence). The CDR3 totals 16 residues. For the CDR3, the DNA is TGTGCCTGGAGTGCTGTTACGAGGTCCGTCGGAAACACCATATATTTT. Translating it yields CAWSAVTRSVGNTIYF.

The J gene is TRBJ2-1, the V gene TRBV6-5; the D gene is possibly TRBD2 (7 bases). Trimming stripped 7 bases from V and 9 bases from J, with 16 bases between. The CDR3 extends over 13 amino acids. Germline V gene lookup returns CDR1 MNHEY and CDR2 SVGAGI. The CDR3 reads CASTWGGPGEQFF. The CDR3 bases are TGTGCCAGCACCTGGGGGGGGCCTGGTGAGCAGTTCTTC.

The chain couples TRBV4-2 to TRBJ2-7, with 11 positions matching TRBD2. CDR3 length equals 15 residues. Unmatched junction bases numbered 3, after V lost 2 bases and J lost 3 bases. CDR1 and CDR2 from the germline V gene are LGHNA and YNFKEQ. For the CDR3, the DNA is TGTGCCAGCAGCCAATCAGGGACTAGCGGCTACGAGCAGTACTTC. Amino acid sequence: CASSQSGTSGYEQYF.

V and J are TRBV7-3 and TRBJ1-1; D is possibly TRBD1 (5 bases). Germline V gene data show CDR1 as SGHTA and CDR2 as FQGTGA. V lost 5 bases and J 5 bases, leaving 12 bases between the germline ends. The CDR3 extends over 13 amino acids. The DNA for the CDR3 is TGTGCCAGCAGCCCAGCGGGGCAAACTGAAGCTTTCTTT. It specifies CASSPAGQTEAFF.

The CDR3 nucleotides are TGCAGCGTGGCTGGACTAGCGGGAGGCACAGATACGCAGTATTTT. It is translated as CSVAGLAGGTDTQYF. The rearrangement joins TRBV29-1 to TRBJ2-3; 13 bases align to TRBD2. V shed 6 bases, J shed 1 base, and the junction held 4 bases outside the gene matches. This CDR3 spans 15 amino acids. The germline V gene encodes CDR1 SQVTM and CDR2 ANQGSEA.

This chain connects TRBV5-6 to TRBJ1-2; tentative D call: TRBD1 (5 bases). The CDR3 runs to 14 residues. The germline V gene has CDR1 SGHDT and CDR2 YYEEEE. Trimming shortened V by 4 bases and J by 4 bases, and 14 bases separated the two germline ends. The CDR3 DNA is TGTGCCAGCAGCACCTTACAGGTTTTCTATGGCTACACCTTC. Translating it yields CASSTLQVFYGYTF.

The chain employs TRBV5-8 and TRBJ1-1; 9 nucleotides line up with TRBD1. The CDR3 is made up of 17 amino acids. V was clipped by 3 bases and J by 0 bases; unmatched bases: 9. Germline values: CDR1 SGHTS, CDR2 YDEGEE. CDR3 amino acids: CASSSRTGGTMNTEAFF. The CDR3, as DNA: TGTGCCAGCAGCTCACGTACAGGGGGCACCATGAACACTGAAGCTTTCTTT.

V and J are TRBV2 and TRBJ2-7; TRBD1 agrees at 8 bases. Germline values: CDR1 SNHLY, CDR2 FYNNEI. This CDR3 is built from 15 residues. After removal of 0 bases from V and 3 bases from J, the junction contained 4 bases not matched to a gene. The CDR3 DNA reads as TGTGCCAGCAGTGAAGCTAAGACAGGGGACTACGAGCAGTACTTC. This sequence encodes CASSEAKTGDYEQYF.

The rearrangement uses TRBV30 and TRBJ2-1, with 10 bases fitting TRBD2. Germline V lookup: CDR1 GTSNPN, CDR2 SVGIG (reference sequence). V was pared by 3 bases and J by 15 bases, with 8 bases of the junction left unmatched. CDR3 length: 12 residues. CDR3 in amino acids: CAWREGLAKAFF. CDR3 bases: TGTGCCTGGAGGGAGGGACTAGCGAAGGCGTTCTTC.

This rearrangement joins TRBV18 to TRBJ2-3; 12 bases align to TRBD2. CDR3 length equals 16 residues. With 5 bases clipped from V and 0 bases from J, the junction kept 3 bases outside the gene matches. Per the germline V gene, CDR1 is KGHSH and CDR2 is LQKENI. CDR3 nucleotide sequence: TGTGCCAGCTCAGTCGGACTAGCGGGAAGCACAGATACGCAGTATTTT. It specifies CASSVGLAGSTDTQYF.

The chain joins TRBV20-1 to TRBJ2-7; the D is unclear. This CDR3 has 11 residues. Germline values: CDR1 DFQATT, CDR2 SNEGSKA (reference sequence). This CDR3 reads CQARNSYEQYF. CDR3 nucleotides: TGCCAAGCAAGAAATTCCTACGAGCAGTACTTC.

The V and J genes are TRBV5-1 and TRBJ2-7; the match to TRBD1 covers 10 bases. The CDR3 has 14 residues. From germline, CDR1 is SGHRS and CDR2 YFSETQ. The V gene end was trimmed by 4 bases and the J gene end by 6 bases; junction bases not matched to a gene: 7. CDR3 coding DNA: TGCGCCAGCAGCCGGGGACAGGGGCGTAGCGAGCAGTACTTC. Translation gives CASSRGQGRSEQYF.

Concerning this clone: The junction and the germline gene differ at one end; a read error may be behind it. The same CDR3 is also encoded by other DNA sequences in this sample. The CDR3 here is CACIRDRGFEAFF. CDR3 coding DNA: TGCGCCTGTATCCGGGACAGGGGATTTGAAGCTTTCTTT. The chain carries TRBV30 and TRBJ1-1; 10 nucleotides align to TRBD1. The CDR3 has 13 residues. In germline, CDR1 is GTSNPN, CDR2 SVGIG (reference sequence).

The chain carries TRBV28 and TRBJ2-3; D perhaps matches TRBD2 (6 bases). Trimming took 2 bases from V and 6 from J, leaving 9 bases between them. The CDR3 consists of 13 residues. Looked up from germline, CDR1 is MDHEN and CDR2 is SYDVKM. CDR3 residues: CASSLVGRDTQYF. CDR3 in DNA: TGTGCCAGCAGTTTAGTGGGGAGGGATACGCAGTATTTT.

There are a few counts of this clone. Germline and junction disagree at one end, which may indicate a read error. CDR3 sequence: CSSSLQRDRDRRGYTF. For the CDR3, the DNA is TGTTCCAGCAGCTTACAGCGCGACAGGGACCGGCGTGGCTACACCTTC. This chain connects TRBV7-9 to TRBJ1-2, with 7 bases fitting TRBD1. The CDR3 is made up of 16 amino acids. The germline gives CDR1 SEHNR, CDR2 FQNEAQ (reference sequence).

This clone has just a few counts. V usage is TRBV18 and J usage is TRBJ2-1, with 10 positions matching TRBD1. The germline V gene encodes CDR1 KGHSH and CDR2 LQKENI. This CDR3 contains 16 residues. The J segment lost 7 bases and the V segment lost 3 bases, leaving 9 bases of the junction unmatched. CDR3 in amino acids: CASSPQGQGTGNEQFF. The CDR3 region has the DNA TGTGCCAGCTCACCCCAGGGACAGGGGACGGGGAATGAGCAGTTCTTC.

V usage is TRBV27 and J usage is TRBJ1-5; tentatively, D is TRBD1 (5 bases). Germline V gene data show CDR1 as MNHEY and CDR2 as SMNVEV (reference sequence). Trimming took 3 bases from V and 1 from J, leaving 7 bases between them. The CDR3 length is 14 residues. The DNA of the CDR3 is TGTGCCAGCAGTTTTCGGGGGAGCAATCAGCCCCAGCATTTT. This encodes CASSFRGSNQPQHF.

This clone appeared once. This sequence joins TRBV29-1 and TRBJ2-5, with 10 bases matching TRBD1. V shed 6 bases and J 11 bases; nucleotides not matched to a gene: 12. This CDR3 is built from 13 residues. Germline loops: CDR1 SQVTM, CDR2 ANQGSEA. In DNA form, the CDR3 reads TGCAGCGTCCGGACAGGGGGGGCCAGGGAGCAGTACTTC. This sequence encodes CSVRTGGAREQYF.

The genes are TRBV10-1 and TRBJ1-3; D uncertain. V lost 0 bases and J lost 4, with 7 bases in between. This CDR3 spans 14 amino acids. CDR1 and CDR2 (germline): WNHNN, SYGVQD (reference sequence). CDR3 coding DNA: TGCGCCAGCAGTGAGTCTGGCCCGGGAAACACCATATATTTT. Amino acids: CASSESGPGNTIYF.

CDR3 sequence (DNA): TGTGCCAGCAGCGATCTAGCGGGTTACAATGAGCAGTTCTTC. Translation gives CASSDLAGYNEQFF. This chain uses TRBV11-3 with TRBJ2-1, with TRBD2 matching over 8 bases. The germline V gene encodes CDR1 SGHNT and CDR2 YENEEA. With 5 bases clipped from V and 4 bases from J, the junction kept 4 bases outside the gene matches. The CDR3 spans 14 residues.

This chain joins TRBV9 and TRBJ1-3, with 7 nucleotides matching TRBD1. The CDR3 contains 15 residues. V was pared by 3 bases and J by 4 bases, with 7 bases of the junction left unmatched. Germline V CDR1 and CDR2: SGDLS, YYNGEE. CDR3 coding DNA: TGTGCCAGCAGCGGATCCGGGACAGCCGGAAACACCATATATTTT. Translation gives CASSGSGTAGNTIYF.

The genes are TRBV19 and TRBJ2-1; 8 bases map to TRBD1. Germline V gives CDR1 LNHDA, CDR2 SQIVND (reference sequence). V gave up 2 bases and J gave up 3 bases; unmatched junction bases: 3. The CDR3 is 15 residues long. The CDR3 coding sequence is TGTGCCAGTAGTATACCGGGACAGGTCTACAATGAGCAGTTCTTC. Residues: CASSIPGQVYNEQFF. Complete variable domain (other parts from reference TRBV19 and TRBJ2-1): DGGITQSPKYLFRKEGQNVTLSCEQNLNHDAMYWYRQDPGQGLRLIYYSQIVNDFQKGDIAEGYSVSREKKESFPLTVTSAQKNPTAFYLCASSIPGQVYNEQFFGPGTRLTVL.